The rows below give T cell receptor beta chains drawn from one sample of a study of T-cell memory formation after mild COVID-19. A single record per CDR3 protein comes from TCRdb applying MiXCR to the 5' RACE reads. This sample carries around 470,000 distinct CDR3 sequences, roughly 20% of them seen once, and the ten largest clones take 7.5% to 9.5%. Sequencing input: PBMCs or a T cell subset sorted from them (not recorded which). The receptor set was obtained from an adult woman who had mild COVID-19 (a few samples of this study predate the infection). Cell type and time point are not known. Each CDR3 is given with its conserved first and last residue. Each record gives: V gene, D gene, clone size, J gene, CDR3 DNA, CDR3 protein. A D gene is named only where the DNA matches it firmly. Clone size is not always given. Where it is, it says once, few, many or a class for expanded clones.

V gene: TRBV15
D gene: TRBD1
clone size: few
J gene: TRBJ2-1
CDR3 DNA: TGTGCCACCAGCTCCGGGACAGGGGGGTACAATGAGCAGTTCTTC
CDR3 protein: CATSSGTGGYNEQFF

V gene: TRBV4-1
D gene: NA
clone size: few
J gene: TRBJ1-4
CDR3 DNA: TGCGCCAGCAGCCCCGGTGTTCGAAATGAAAAACTGTTTTTT
CDR3 protein: CASSPGVRNEKLFF

V gene: TRBV14
D gene: NA
clone size: few
J gene: TRBJ2-3
CDR3 DNA: TGTGCCAGCAGCCGGACCCCAGGTACGCAGTATTTT
CDR3 protein: CASSRTPGTQYF

V gene: TRBV5-1
D gene: NA
clone size: NA
J gene: TRBJ1-1
CDR3 DNA: TGCGCCAGCAGACTGGGGTCGGACGGCACTGAAGCTTTCTTT
CDR3 protein: CASRLGSDGTEAFF

V gene: TRBV28
D gene: TRBD1
clone size: few
J gene: TRBJ1-2
CDR3 DNA: TGTGCCAGCAGGCCAGGGGGCCCCTATGGCTACACCTTC
CDR3 protein: CASRPGGPYGYTF

V gene: TRBV30
D gene: TRBD1
clone size: few
J gene: TRBJ1-2
CDR3 DNA: TGTGCCTGGACTAGGACAGGTCAACTTGATGGCTACACCTTC
CDR3 protein: CAWTRTGQLDGYTF

V gene: TRBV12-3/TRBV12-4
D gene: TRBD1
clone size: few
J gene: TRBJ2-1
CDR3 DNA: TGTGCCAGCAGTTTCGGGACAGCCTACAATGAGCAGTTCTTC
CDR3 protein: CASSFGTAYNEQFF

V gene: TRBV7-2
D gene: TRBD1
clone size: NA
J gene: TRBJ2-1
CDR3 DNA: TGTGCCAGCAGCTTTTGGGACAGCAACTACAATGAGCAGTTCTTC
CDR3 protein: CASSFWDSNYNEQFF

V gene: TRBV7-2
D gene: NA
clone size: many
J gene: TRBJ2-7
CDR3 DNA: TGTGCCAGCAGCTTAGCCGGGACGGGCTCCTACGAGCAGTACTTC
CDR3 protein: CASSLAGTGSYEQYF

V gene: TRBV6-2/TRBV6-3
D gene: TRBD2
clone size: NA
J gene: TRBJ2-1
CDR3 DNA: TGTGCCAGCAGACCTAGCGGGAGTAACCATGAGCAGTTCTTC
CDR3 protein: CASRPSGSNHEQFF

V gene: TRBV20-1
D gene: TRBD1
clone size: NA
J gene: TRBJ2-3
CDR3 DNA: TGCAGTGCTAGACAACCGGGACAGGGGAAGGAGACGCAGTATTTT
CDR3 protein: CSARQPGQGKETQYF

V gene: TRBV6-6
D gene: TRBD2
clone size: few
J gene: TRBJ2-1
CDR3 DNA: TGTGCCAGCAGTCCAACGACTAGCGGGGCGGACAATGAGCAGTTCTTC
CDR3 protein: CASSPTTSGADNEQFF

V gene: TRBV7-2
D gene: NA
clone size: NA
J gene: TRBJ2-3
CDR3 DNA: TGTGCCAGCAGCTTGATGTACGGAAACACAGATACGCAGTATTTT
CDR3 protein: CASSLMYGNTDTQYF

V gene: TRBV7-8
D gene: NA
clone size: NA
J gene: TRBJ2-7
CDR3 DNA: TGTGCCAGCAGCCGCGCCGACAGCGGGCGATACGAGCAGTACTTC
CDR3 protein: CASSRADSGRYEQYF

V gene: TRBV9
D gene: NA
clone size: few
J gene: TRBJ2-5
CDR3 DNA: TGTGCCAGCACCCGAAAGGAGACCCAGTACTTC
CDR3 protein: CASTRKETQYF

V gene: TRBV4-2
D gene: NA
clone size: NA
J gene: TRBJ2-2
CDR3 DNA: TGTGCCAGCAGCCCGGAGGGGGCCGGGGAGCTGTTTTTT
CDR3 protein: CASSPEGAGELFF

V gene: TRBV6-1
D gene: NA
clone size: few
J gene: TRBJ2-4
CDR3 DNA: TGTGCCAGCAGAACCGGGGGAGCCAAAAACATTCAGTACTTC
CDR3 protein: CASRTGGAKNIQYF

V gene: TRBV9
D gene: TRBD2
clone size: NA
J gene: TRBJ2-7
CDR3 DNA: TGTGCCAGCAGCGTAGGAGGCGGGGGGGCCCTAGACTACGAGCAGTACTTC
CDR3 protein: CASSVGGGGALDYEQYF

V gene: TRBV19
D gene: NA
clone size: NA
J gene: TRBJ2-7
CDR3 DNA: TGTGCCAGTAGTATTGCCAGCTCCTACGAGCAGTACTTC
CDR3 protein: CASSIASSYEQYF

V gene: TRBV6-5
D gene: NA
clone size: NA
J gene: TRBJ1-2
CDR3 DNA: TGTGCCAGCGGTCCGGGGGTAGTAGGTGGCTACACCTTC
CDR3 protein: CASGPGVVGGYTF

V gene: TRBV5-6
D gene: NA
clone size: few
J gene: TRBJ1-2
CDR3 DNA: TGTGCCAGCAGCTCGGAACCTTATGGCTACACCTTC
CDR3 protein: CASSSEPYGYTF

V gene: TRBV20-1
D gene: NA
clone size: few
J gene: TRBJ2-5
CDR3 DNA: TGCAGTGCTAGAAATTTCGGGGCCCAAGAGACCCAGTACTTC
CDR3 protein: CSARNFGAQETQYF

V gene: TRBV25-1
D gene: TRBD2
clone size: NA
J gene: TRBJ2-1
CDR3 DNA: TGTGCCAGCAGTGAATCCGGCGGGGGGGCGAGGTACAATGAGCAGTTCTTC
CDR3 protein: CASSESGGGARYNEQFF

V gene: TRBV28
D gene: NA
clone size: NA
J gene: TRBJ2-2
CDR3 DNA: TGTGCCAGCAGTTTGCGGCATCAATTCACCGGGGAGCTGTTTTTT
CDR3 protein: CASSLRHQFTGELFF

V gene: TRBV25-1
D gene: NA
clone size: NA
J gene: TRBJ1-3
CDR3 DNA: TGTGCCAGCAGTGAAACCCTCTCTGGAAACACCATATATTTT
CDR3 protein: CASSETLSGNTIYF

V gene: TRBV7-2
D gene: TRBD1
clone size: NA
J gene: TRBJ1-4
CDR3 DNA: TGTGCCAGCAGAAAGGACAGGGGTGGATATGAAAAACTGTTTTTT
CDR3 protein: CASRKDRGGYEKLFF

V gene: TRBV5-1
D gene: NA
clone size: NA
J gene: TRBJ1-2
CDR3 DNA: TGCGCCAGCAGCTTGGGAGGCAAACAGGGCCCCTATGGCTACACCTTC
CDR3 protein: CASSLGGKQGPYGYTF

V gene: TRBV20-1
D gene: NA
clone size: few
J gene: TRBJ2-7
CDR3 DNA: TGCAGTGCTAGAGTCATCGGGGGTCCCTACGAGCAGTACTTC
CDR3 protein: CSARVIGGPYEQYF

V gene: TRBV6-4
D gene: TRBD2
clone size: NA
J gene: TRBJ2-7
CDR3 DNA: TGTGCCAGCACCCGACATAAGGGGGCGGGAGGGCCCTACGAGCAGTACTTC
CDR3 protein: CASTRHKGAGGPYEQYF

V gene: TRBV7-2
D gene: TRBD2
clone size: NA
J gene: TRBJ2-5
CDR3 DNA: TGTGCCAGCAGGACAGCGGGGGGGCTGAGAGAGACCCAGTACTTC
CDR3 protein: CASRTAGGLRETQYF

V gene: TRBV15
D gene: NA
clone size: NA
J gene: TRBJ2-7
CDR3 DNA: TGTGCCACCAGCAGGACCGACAGAGCTTCCGACGAGCAGTACTTC
CDR3 protein: CATSRTDRASDEQYF

V gene: TRBV10-3
D gene: NA
clone size: few
J gene: TRBJ1-2
CDR3 DNA: TGTGCCACCTTATCCCAGGGTCGTGGCTACACCTTC
CDR3 protein: CATLSQGRGYTF

V gene: TRBV6-2/TRBV6-3
D gene: TRBD1
clone size: NA
J gene: TRBJ2-1
CDR3 DNA: TGTGCCAGCAGACCCGCGGGACAGGTTGACGAGCAGTTCTTC
CDR3 protein: CASRPAGQVDEQFF

V gene: TRBV7-2
D gene: TRBD1
clone size: NA
J gene: TRBJ1-2
CDR3 DNA: TGTGCCAGCAGCTTAGTACAGGGGGCTCGATCGCGCTACACCTTC
CDR3 protein: CASSLVQGARSRYTF

V gene: TRBV4-2
D gene: NA
clone size: few
J gene: TRBJ1-2
CDR3 DNA: TGTGCCAGCAGCCAAGCCCGGGGAGGGTATGGCTACACCTTC
CDR3 protein: CASSQARGGYGYTF

V gene: TRBV14
D gene: TRBD2
clone size: few
J gene: TRBJ2-5
CDR3 DNA: TGTGCCAGCAGCCAAGGTTTAGGAGCGGGAATGCTGGAGACCCAGTACTTC
CDR3 protein: CASSQGLGAGMLETQYF

V gene: TRBV5-6
D gene: NA
clone size: NA
J gene: TRBJ1-1
CDR3 DNA: TGTGCCAGCAGCGATCTTAAGTTGACCACTGAAGCTTTCTTT
CDR3 protein: CASSDLKLTTEAFF

V gene: TRBV12-3/TRBV12-4
D gene: NA
clone size: few
J gene: TRBJ1-1
CDR3 DNA: TGTGCCAGCAGTCTCGAACTGTTGGCTTTCTTT
CDR3 protein: CASSLELLAFF

V gene: TRBV20-1
D gene: NA
clone size: few
J gene: TRBJ1-1
CDR3 DNA: TGCAGTGCTGGCCGAGGGACTGAAGCTTTCTTT
CDR3 protein: CSAGRGTEAFF

V gene: TRBV7-7
D gene: TRBD1
clone size: NA
J gene: TRBJ2-7
CDR3 DNA: TGTGCCAGCAGCACGAACAGGGGCTACGAGCAGTACTTC
CDR3 protein: CASSTNRGYEQYF

V gene: TRBV12-3/TRBV12-4
D gene: TRBD1
clone size: NA
J gene: TRBJ1-5
CDR3 DNA: TGTGCCAGCAATCCCGAGGGTGGACAGGGTGATCAGCCCCAGCATTTT
CDR3 protein: CASNPEGGQGDQPQHF

V gene: TRBV6-5
D gene: NA
clone size: NA
J gene: TRBJ2-1
CDR3 DNA: TGTGCCAGCAGTTACTCCGAGGCTTACAATGAGCAGTTCTTC
CDR3 protein: CASSYSEAYNEQFF

V gene: TRBV5-1
D gene: TRBD2
clone size: NA
J gene: TRBJ2-1
CDR3 DNA: TGCGCCAGCAGCTTTGGAGCGGGAGGGCCCTTCGATGAGCAGTTCTTC
CDR3 protein: CASSFGAGGPFDEQFF

V gene: TRBV27
D gene: TRBD1
clone size: few
J gene: TRBJ2-5
CDR3 DNA: TGTGCCAGCAGTTTCCTCCTGGACAGGTCCGGGACCCAGTACTTC
CDR3 protein: CASSFLLDRSGTQYF

V gene: TRBV12-3/TRBV12-4
D gene: TRBD1
clone size: few
J gene: TRBJ2-7
CDR3 DNA: TGTGCCAGCAGGCCGGGACAGGGGATATCCTACGAGCAGTACTTC
CDR3 protein: CASRPGQGISYEQYF

V gene: TRBV20-1
D gene: NA
clone size: few
J gene: TRBJ1-2
CDR3 DNA: TGCAGTGCTAGGTGGCAGACCTATGGCTACACCTTC
CDR3 protein: CSARWQTYGYTF

V gene: TRBV6-5
D gene: TRBD2
clone size: few
J gene: TRBJ2-1
CDR3 DNA: TGTGCCAGCAGTTACTCGTCAATAGCGGGAGTAGATGAGCAGTTCTTC
CDR3 protein: CASSYSSIAGVDEQFF